This TCR beta chain stems from a study of blood T cell repertoires in COVID-19. The germline gives CDR1 KGHSH, CDR2 LQKENI. This CDR3 spans 17 amino acids. The V and J ends lost 2 bases and 0 bases, in that order; junction bases with no gene match: 7. This clone appeared a single time. Under the authors' procedure: Estimated nucleated cell counts came from reference gene primer amplification. Repertoires were generated with immunoSEQ multiplex PCR, while TCRdb's copy carries only in-frame clones and drops some. Clonal size and the V and J genes are those of that table, whereas D and trimming came from the DNA. Among some 300,000 clones listed, over 85% were seen once.

The chain combines TRBV18 with TRBJ2-4; 7 bases map to TRBD1. This TCR came from a woman in her twenties or thirties who had recovered from COVID-19. Sequenced material: PBMCs or T cells enriched from blood (not recorded which). The CDR3, as DNA: TGTGCCAGCTCACCAAGGGGGACAGTACTAGCCAAAAACATTCAGTACTTC. It codes for CASSPRGTVLAKNIQYF.